The clone carrying this T cell receptor beta chain was seen many times. Its antigen is unidentified. The data derive from a study of CD8 T cells in ankylosing spondylitis. Study results and limitations: In ankylosing spondylitis blood, a motif of fewer than 10 highly homologous TCR beta variants appeared characteristic. With a CD8+ phenotype, disease-linked clones were relatively rare in peripheral blood.

MiXCR, run by TCRdb on the 5' RACE reads, gives a single entry per CDR3 protein. The table shows some 250,000 distinct CDR3 sequences, with approximately 24% occurring only once. After removal of 7 bases from V and 1 base from J, the junction contained 8 bases not matched to a gene. The CDR3 runs 14 residues. Germline CDR1 and CDR2: SQVTM and ANQGSEA. The chain couples TRBV29-1 to TRBJ1-1, with 8 bases identical to TRBD1. The sample taken for sequencing was blood, either unsorted or a sorted T cell fraction (not recorded which). The receptor was isolated from a male donor with ankylosing spondylitis or in good health (not recorded which). The CDR3 loop reads CSGQGFLRNTEAFF. The CDR3 nucleotides are TGCAGCGGACAGGGGTTTTTGAGGAACACTGAAGCTTTCTTT.